The subject of this entry is one T cell receptor (beta chain). The antigen is not known. The data stem from a study of cytomegalovirus exposure and HLA in healthy donors. The PCR made use of 60 Vbeta and 13 Jbeta primers. TCRdb keeps only in-frame clones here, not all; method: immunoSEQ multiplex PCR. This sample's table has about 130,000 clones. This CDR3 has 13 residues. Trimming cost V 6 bases and J 0 bases, with 9 bases left between them. Germline V gives CDR1 MNHEY, CDR2 SVGAGI. Broader study findings: Cytomegalovirus status was reportedly diagnosed by the classifier with high specificity and sensitivity. Reportedly, TCR beta sequences accurately predicted HLA-A and HLA-B alleles in most subjects.

The sample consisted of PBMCs. This rearrangement joins TRBV6-5 to TRBJ2-7; the D gene is possibly TRBD2 (6 bases). This receptor was taken from a woman aged 60-70 years in good health and CMV-seronegative. Here the CDR3 reads CASSKDYSYEQYF. CDR3 sequence (DNA): TGTGCCAGCAGCAAGGACTACTCCTACGAGCAGTACTTC.